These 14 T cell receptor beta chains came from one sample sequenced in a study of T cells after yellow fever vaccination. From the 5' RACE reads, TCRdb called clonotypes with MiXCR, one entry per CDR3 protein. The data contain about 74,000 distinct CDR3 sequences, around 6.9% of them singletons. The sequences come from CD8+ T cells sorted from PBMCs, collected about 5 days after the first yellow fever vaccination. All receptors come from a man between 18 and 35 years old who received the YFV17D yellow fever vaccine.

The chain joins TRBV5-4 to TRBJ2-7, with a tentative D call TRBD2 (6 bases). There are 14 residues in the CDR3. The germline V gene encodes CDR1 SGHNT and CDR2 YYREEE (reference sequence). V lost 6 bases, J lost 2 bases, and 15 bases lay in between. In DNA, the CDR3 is TGTGCCAGCACCTACAACGGGGGACCCTACGAGCAGTACTTC. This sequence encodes CASTYNGGPYEQYF.

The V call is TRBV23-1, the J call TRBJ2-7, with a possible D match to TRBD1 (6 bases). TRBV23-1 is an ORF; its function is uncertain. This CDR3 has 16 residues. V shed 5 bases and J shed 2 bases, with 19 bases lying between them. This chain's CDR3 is CASSTPDRHGTYEQYV. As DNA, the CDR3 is TGCGCCAGCAGTACTCCCGACAGGCATGGTACCTACGAGCAGTACGTC.

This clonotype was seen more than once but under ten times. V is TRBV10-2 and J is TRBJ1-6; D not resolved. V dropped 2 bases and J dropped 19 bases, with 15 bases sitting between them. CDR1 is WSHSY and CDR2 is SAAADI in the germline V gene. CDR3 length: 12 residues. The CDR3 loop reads CASSEGTKTEHF. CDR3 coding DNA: TGCGCCAGCAGTGAGGGAACCAAAACCGAGCACTTT.

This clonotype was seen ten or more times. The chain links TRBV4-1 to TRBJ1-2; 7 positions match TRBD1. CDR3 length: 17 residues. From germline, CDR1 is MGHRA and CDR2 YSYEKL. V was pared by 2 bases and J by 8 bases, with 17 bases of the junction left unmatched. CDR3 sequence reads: CASSQRVLNRGAGGYTF. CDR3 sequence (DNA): TGCGCCAGCAGCCAACGGGTCCTAAACAGGGGCGCGGGCGGCTACACCTTC.

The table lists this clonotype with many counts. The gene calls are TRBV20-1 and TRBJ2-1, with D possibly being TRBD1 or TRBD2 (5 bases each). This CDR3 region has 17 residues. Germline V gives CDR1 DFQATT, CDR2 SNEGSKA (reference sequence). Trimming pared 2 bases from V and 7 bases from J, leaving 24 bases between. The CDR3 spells CSARYGGGYLNYNEQFF. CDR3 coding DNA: TGCAGTGCTAGATATGGGGGTGGTTACCTAAACTATAATGAGCAGTTCTTC.

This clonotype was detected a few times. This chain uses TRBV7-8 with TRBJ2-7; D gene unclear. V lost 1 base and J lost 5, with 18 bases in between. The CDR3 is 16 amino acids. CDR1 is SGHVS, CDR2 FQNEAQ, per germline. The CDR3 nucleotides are TGTGCCAGCAGCTTAGTAGGTGTAAAGTTGTCGGACGAGCAGTACTTC. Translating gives CASSLVGVKLSDEQYF.

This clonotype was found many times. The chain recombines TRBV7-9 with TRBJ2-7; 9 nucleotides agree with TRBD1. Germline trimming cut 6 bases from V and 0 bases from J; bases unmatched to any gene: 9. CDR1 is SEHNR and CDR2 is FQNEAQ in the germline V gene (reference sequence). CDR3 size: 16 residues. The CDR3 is CASSSQGALGSYEQYF. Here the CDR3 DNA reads TGTGCCAGCAGTTCACAGGGGGCTCTGGGCTCCTACGAGCAGTACTTC.

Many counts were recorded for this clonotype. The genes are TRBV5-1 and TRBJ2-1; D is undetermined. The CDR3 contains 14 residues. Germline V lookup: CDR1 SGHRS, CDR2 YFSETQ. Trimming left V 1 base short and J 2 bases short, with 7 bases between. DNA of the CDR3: TGCGCCAGCAGCTTGTTAGGACCCTACAATGAGCAGTTCTTC. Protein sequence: CASSLLGPYNEQFF.

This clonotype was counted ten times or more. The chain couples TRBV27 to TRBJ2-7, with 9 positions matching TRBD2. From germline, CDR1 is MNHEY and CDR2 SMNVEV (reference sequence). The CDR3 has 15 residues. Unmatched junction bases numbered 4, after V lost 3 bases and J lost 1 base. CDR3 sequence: CASSFGGGASYEQYF. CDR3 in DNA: TGTGCCAGCAGTTTCGGCGGGGGGGCTTCCTACGAGCAGTACTTC.

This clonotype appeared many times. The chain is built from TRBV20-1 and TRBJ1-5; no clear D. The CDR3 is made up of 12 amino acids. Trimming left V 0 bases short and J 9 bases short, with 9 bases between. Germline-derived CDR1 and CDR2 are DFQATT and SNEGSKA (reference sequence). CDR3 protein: CSARDPVTPQHF. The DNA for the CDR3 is TGCAGTGCTAGAGATCCAGTTACGCCCCAGCATTTT.

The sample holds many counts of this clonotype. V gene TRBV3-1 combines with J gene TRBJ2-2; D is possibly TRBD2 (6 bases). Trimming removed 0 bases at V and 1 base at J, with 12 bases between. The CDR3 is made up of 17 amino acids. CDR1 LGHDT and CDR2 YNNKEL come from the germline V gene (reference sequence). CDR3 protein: CASSQDKGLVNTGELFF. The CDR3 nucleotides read TGTGCCAGCAGCCAAGATAAGGGACTGGTGAACACCGGGGAGCTGTTTTTT.

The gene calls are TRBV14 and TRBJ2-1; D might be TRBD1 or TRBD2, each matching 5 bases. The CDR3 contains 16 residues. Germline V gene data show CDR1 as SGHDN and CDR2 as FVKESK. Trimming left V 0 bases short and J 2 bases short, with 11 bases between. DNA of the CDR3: TGTGCCAGCAGCCAAGATCTGGGGGTAGCCTACAATGAGCAGTTCTTC. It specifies CASSQDLGVAYNEQFF.

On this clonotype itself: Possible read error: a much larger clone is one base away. CDR3 residues: CASSRTEAETLYF. As DNA, the CDR3 is TGCGCCAGCAGTAGGACCGAGGCAGAGACCCTGTACTTC. The genes are TRBV10-2 and TRBJ2-5; D is undetermined. The germline V gene encodes CDR1 WSHSY and CDR2 SAAADI. The CDR3 is 13 residues long.

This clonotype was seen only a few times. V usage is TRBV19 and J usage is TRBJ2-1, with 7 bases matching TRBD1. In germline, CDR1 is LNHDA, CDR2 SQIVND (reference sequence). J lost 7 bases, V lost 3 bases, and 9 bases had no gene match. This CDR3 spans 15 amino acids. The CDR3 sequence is CASSMSPTGFNEQFF. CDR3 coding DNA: TGTGCCAGTAGTATGTCCCCGACAGGGTTTAATGAGCAGTTCTTC.